This is a list of T cell receptor beta chains from one sample in a study of regulatory T cells in long-lasting Graves disease. TCRdb re-analysed the multiplex PCR reads in MiXCR, keeping a single row per CDR3 protein. The sample holds about 470,000 distinct CDR3 sequences; about 22% are singletons and the top ten take about 6.6%. The material sequenced was peripheral blood mononuclear cells (PBMCs), taken when the disease was refractory, from a patient treated with antithyroid drugs. These receptors were taken from a female donor with Graves disease. The CDR3 runs from the conserved cysteine through the conserved F or W. The D gene is left open where the match is weak. Some rows have no size entry. The others give once, few or many, or a class for an expanded clone.

J gene: TRBJ1-1
clone size: few
V gene: TRBV6-4
D gene: TRBD1
CDR3 protein: CASGDRYGTEAFF
CDR3 DNA: TGTGCCAGCGGGGACAGGTATGGGACTGAAGCTTTCTTT

J gene: TRBJ1-1
clone size: few
V gene: TRBV20-1
D gene: -
CDR3 protein: CSARVAGANTEAFF
CDR3 DNA: TGCAGTGCTAGAGTGGCAGGGGCTAACACTGAAGCTTTCTTT

J gene: TRBJ1-1
clone size: once
V gene: TRBV18
D gene: -
CDR3 protein: CASSPLEDTEAFF
CDR3 DNA: TGTGCCAGCTCACCCTTGGAAGACACTGAAGCTTTCTTT

J gene: TRBJ1-5
clone size: many
V gene: TRBV7-2
D gene: -
CDR3 protein: CASSLPPNQPQHF
CDR3 DNA: TGTGCCAGCAGCCTCCCCCCAAATCAGCCCCAGCATTTT

J gene: TRBJ2-5
clone size: many
V gene: TRBV28
D gene: -
CDR3 protein: CASSFSGTQETQYF
CDR3 DNA: TGTGCCAGCAGTTTTTCGGGGACCCAAGAGACCCAGTACTTC

J gene: TRBJ2-2
clone size: -
V gene: TRBV13
D gene: -
CDR3 protein: CASSQQQRLVNTGELFF
CDR3 DNA: TGTGCCAGCAGCCAACAACAACGGCTGGTCAACACCGGGGAGCTGTTTTTT

J gene: TRBJ2-5
clone size: -
V gene: TRBV7-9
D gene: TRBD1
CDR3 protein: CASSLGQGAPGEETQYF
CDR3 DNA: TGTGCCAGCAGCTTAGGACAGGGGGCCCCGGGTGAAGAGACCCAGTACTTC

J gene: TRBJ2-4
clone size: -
V gene: TRBV19
D gene: TRBD1
CDR3 protein: CASREQGATKNIQYF
CDR3 DNA: TGTGCCAGTAGGGAACAGGGGGCGACCAAAAACATTCAGTACTTC

J gene: TRBJ1-2
clone size: many
V gene: TRBV6-1
D gene: -
CDR3 protein: CASSEAFGQHYNYGYTF
CDR3 DNA: TGTGCCAGCAGTGAAGCGTTCGGACAGCATTACAACTATGGCTACACCTTC

J gene: TRBJ2-2
clone size: -
V gene: TRBV20-1
D gene: -
CDR3 protein: CSARLSGRTGELFF
CDR3 DNA: TGCAGTGCTAGACTATCGGGACGCACCGGGGAGCTGTTTTTT

J gene: TRBJ2-5
clone size: -
V gene: TRBV6-2/TRBV6-3
D gene: -
CDR3 protein: CASSLQDPLRQETQYF
CDR3 DNA: TGTGCCAGCAGCTTACAGGATCCTTTACGCCAAGAGACCCAGTACTTC

J gene: TRBJ1-5
clone size: many
V gene: TRBV6-5
D gene: -
CDR3 protein: CASSYRRIDAQHF
CDR3 DNA: TGTGCCAGCAGTTATAGGCGGATTGATGCCCAGCATTTT

J gene: TRBJ2-3
clone size: -
V gene: TRBV6-2/TRBV6-3
D gene: -
CDR3 protein: CASASRRVGTDTQYF
CDR3 DNA: TGTGCCAGCGCGAGCCGCAGGGTAGGGACAGATACGCAGTATTTT

J gene: TRBJ2-5
clone size: -
V gene: TRBV6-1
D gene: -
CDR3 protein: CASSPPTVLQETQYF
CDR3 DNA: TGTGCCAGCAGTCCCCCGACAGTTCTCCAAGAGACCCAGTACTTC

J gene: TRBJ1-1
clone size: many
V gene: TRBV5-1
D gene: -
CDR3 protein: CASSLHTLKNTEAFF
CDR3 DNA: TGCGCCAGCAGCTTGCACACCCTTAAGAACACTGAAGCTTTCTTT

J gene: TRBJ2-5
clone size: many
V gene: TRBV11-3
D gene: -
CDR3 protein: CASSLNLGAKETQYF
CDR3 DNA: TGTGCCAGCAGCTTGAACCTCGGGGCTAAAGAGACCCAGTACTTC

J gene: TRBJ1-5
clone size: -
V gene: TRBV19
D gene: -
CDR3 protein: CASSRTEPSNQPQHF
CDR3 DNA: TGTGCCAGTAGTAGGACAGAACCTAGCAATCAGCCCCAGCATTTT